This entry features one TCR beta chain sequence. This specimen comes from a study of cytomegalovirus exposure and HLA in healthy donors. In the PCR, 60 Vbeta and 13 Jbeta primers were used. This table comes from immunoSEQ multiplex PCR, and its TCRdb copy is limited to in-frame clones, with some not included. In total, the table holds 50,000 to 70,000 clones. What was sequenced was PBMCs. The sequence was collected from a middle-aged man in good health and CMV-seropositive.

CDR3 sequence: CASSAGSIDTQYF. CDR3 nucleotides: TGTGCCAGCAGCGCAGGATCGATAGATACGCAGTATTTT. The chain combines TRBV7-9 with TRBJ2-3; D uncertain. The CDR3 sequence is 13 residues long. V dropped 5 bases and J dropped 5 bases, with 11 bases sitting between them. Looked up from germline, CDR1 is SEHNR and CDR2 is FQNEAQ (reference sequence).